This paragraph reports one TCR beta chain. Its target is not known. These data belong to a study of blood T cells in healthy people across ages. Study-level points and caveats: Higher diversity, along with more naive CD4+ cells, distinguished long-lived donors from aged donors.

The V gene's germline CDR1 is SGHRS and CDR2 YFSETQ. With V trimmed by 4 bases and J by 5 bases, 7 bases remained unmatched. This CDR3 spans 15 amino acids. Alongside a J-beta primer mix, a sample-barcoded 5' primer served in a second PCR lasting about 6 to 12 cycles. TCRdb analysed the 5' RACE reads with MiXCR anew, one entry per CDR3 protein. The table includes hundreds of thousands of distinct CDR3 sequences, around a quarter detected once. This sample was also put to use in a study of T cells of mothers and their children. That source reports: Reads recorded for TCR beta CDR3 numbered over 8 million per mother and around 2.8 million per child.

The sequence was obtained from a boy aged 10-17 years in good health. The specimen sequenced was blood. The chain uses TRBV5-1 and TRBJ2-5, with 11 bases aligning to TRBD1. The CDR3 sequence is CASSTTGTGGETQYF. CDR3 nucleotide sequence: TGCGCCAGCAGCACTACCGGGACAGGGGGGGAGACCCAGTACTTC.